Each of the 24 T cell receptor beta chains below was sequenced from the same sample in a study of blood T cell repertoires in COVID-19. Sequencing used immunoSEQ multiplex PCR; TCRdb keeps in-frame clones, though not all of them. The repertoire has some 97,000 clones, around four fifths of them found once; the top ten carry 12%. The sequenced material came from peripheral blood. The receptors come from an older woman with acute or convalescent COVID-19.

The genes are TRBV7-2 and TRBJ2-3; 7 positions agree with TRBD2. The CDR3 is 15 residues long. Per germline, CDR1 SGHTA and CDR2 FQGNSA. The trim removed 6 bases at V and 1 base at J, leaving 7 bases unmatched. The CDR3 coding sequence is TGTGCCAGCAGACGCCTTCTAGCGGGCACAGATACGCAGTATTTT. It codes for CASRRLLAGTDTQYF.

This chain uses TRBV11-2 with TRBJ2-2, with D possibly TRBD2 on 6 matching bases. Trimming took off 4 bases at V and 7 bases at J, with 22 bases between the two ends. This CDR3 is built from 17 residues. Germline V gives CDR1 SGHAT, CDR2 FQNNGV. The CDR3 is CASSSRYRRTTGGELFF. CDR3 nucleotide sequence: TGTGCCAGCAGCTCCCGCTATAGAAGGACTACCGGCGGGGAGCTGTTTTTT.

This clone was picked up one time. The chain is built from TRBV5-4 and TRBJ2-5, with TRBD2 identical over 10 bases. This CDR3 spans 14 amino acids. CDR1 SGHNT and CDR2 YYREEE come from the germline V gene (reference sequence). The V and J ends lost 2 bases and 5 bases, in that order; junction bases with no gene match: 3. The CDR3 bases are TGTGCCAGCAGCTTCTCAGCGGGGGGGGAGACCCAGTACTTC. Protein product: CASSFSAGGETQYF.

The genes are TRBV6-5 and TRBJ2-2; 7 nucleotides line up with TRBD1. With V trimmed by 6 bases and J by 6 bases, 7 bases remained unmatched. This CDR3 spans 14 amino acids. Germline-derived CDR1 and CDR2 are MNHEY and SVGAGI. The CDR3 here is CASRLGQIPGELFF. The DNA for the CDR3 is TGTGCCAGCAGATTGGGACAGATCCCCGGGGAGCTGTTTTTT.

The chain is built from TRBV6-5 and TRBJ1-2, with TRBD1 matching over 9 bases. Germline assignment: CDR1 MNHEY and CDR2 SVGAGI. The CDR3 is 13 amino acids. Trimming removed 6 bases from V and 8 bases from J; junction bases left unmatched: 7. The CDR3 DNA sequence: TGTGCCAGCAGCGGTGGACAGGGGTGGGGCTACACCTTC. It is translated as CASSGGQGWGYTF.

This chain joins TRBV15 and TRBJ2-5; 9 bases match TRBD1. Unmatched junction bases numbered 7, after V lost 0 bases and J lost 5 bases. Germline lookup yields CDR1 LNHNV and CDR2 YYDKDF (reference sequence). There are 16 residues in the CDR3. For the CDR3, the DNA is TGTGCCACCAGCAGAGAGACAGGGGGTGTTTGGGAGACCCAGTACTTC. Encoded protein: CATSRETGGVWETQYF.

This clone was seen more than once but under ten times. This chain links TRBV9 with TRBJ2-3, with D unresolved. Germline V gene lookup returns CDR1 SGDLS and CDR2 YYNGEE. The germline V and J ends were trimmed by 3 bases and 2 bases, with 10 bases remaining between them. The CDR3 runs 14 residues. The CDR3 sequence is CASSDVRNTDTQYF. In DNA form, the CDR3 reads TGTGCCAGCAGCGACGTGAGAAACACAGATACGCAGTATTTT.

The chain has TRBV6-5 and TRBJ2-3; possible D gene TRBD1, 6 bases. The CDR3 is 15 amino acids. Germline V gene data show CDR1 as MNHEY and CDR2 as SVGAGI. V was trimmed by 7 bases and J by 0 bases, leaving 14 bases between them. CDR3 sequence reads: CASTARGRSTDTQYF. CDR3 in DNA: TGTGCCAGCACGGCCAGGGGACGGAGCACAGATACGCAGTATTTT.

Ten or more counts support this clone. The sample carries other DNA sequences with the same CDR3. V gene TRBV18 combines with J gene TRBJ1-1; 7 nucleotides match TRBD1. The CDR3 consists of 16 residues. The V gene end was trimmed by 0 bases and the J gene end by 0 bases; junction bases not matched to a gene: 4. Looked up from germline, CDR1 is KGHSH and CDR2 is LQKENI. The CDR3: CASSPPLTGMNTEAFF. In DNA form, the CDR3 reads TGTGCCAGCTCACCACCGCTGACAGGGATGAACACTGAAGCTTTCTTT.

In its sample, this clone was seen a few times. Other nucleotide sequences in the sample specify the same CDR3. The genes are TRBV12-3 or TRBV12-4 and TRBJ1-1; D unclear. This CDR3 is 13 amino acids long. V lost 2 bases, J lost 3 bases, and 7 bases lay in between. CDR3 residues: CASSLSRDTEAFF. CDR3 bases: TGTGCCAGCAGTTTATCACGGGACACTGAAGCTTTCTTT.

V is TRBV10-3 and J is TRBJ1-2, with D possibly matching TRBD1 (5 bases). CDR3 length equals 14 residues. Germline lookup yields CDR1 ENHRY and CDR2 SYGVKD. V was pared by 0 bases and J by 6 bases, with 11 bases between. CDR3 nucleotide sequence: TGTGCCATCAGTGAGTCGAAGGGGTATAATGGCTACACCTTC. The encoded protein is CAISESKGYNGYTF.

This clone was counted a single time. The chain couples TRBV5-1 to TRBJ2-5, with 8 bases aligning to TRBD1. The CDR3 extends over 16 amino acids. CDR1 SGHRS and CDR2 YFSETQ come from the germline V gene. V lost 4 bases to trimming and J lost 1 base; unmatched junction nucleotides: 9. CDR3 bases: TGCGCCAGCAGCCGGGACAGGCCAATCTTCCAAGAGACCCAGTACTTC. Residues: CASSRDRPIFQETQYF. Based on the CDR3 plus reference TRBV5-1 and TRBJ2-5, the full variable domain is KAGVTQTPRYLIKTRGQQVTLSCSPISGHRSVSWYQQTPGQGLQFLFEYFSETQRNKGNFPGRFSGRQFSNSRSEMNVSTLELGDSALYLCASSRDRPIFQETQYFGPGTRLLVL.

CDR3 loop: CASGGSGTEEFF. DNA of the CDR3: TGTGCTAGTGGGGGGTCCGGGACAGAAGAGTTCTTC. The gene calls are TRBV12-5 and TRBJ2-1; TRBD1 matches 7 bases. From germline, CDR1 is LGHNT and CDR2 FRNRAP. This CDR3 contains 12 residues. Trimming removed 6 bases from V and 14 bases from J; junction bases left unmatched: 10.

This chain connects TRBV6-5 to TRBJ1-1, with D possibly TRBD1 on 5 matching bases. CDR3 length equals 15 residues. V was shortened by 2 bases and J by 6 bases, with 16 bases between the two germline ends. Germline assignment: CDR1 MNHEY and CDR2 SVGAGI. CDR3 in DNA: TGTGCCAGCAGTTACGCGCAGGGAAAGGGCGCTGAAGCTTTCTTT. Translating gives CASSYAQGKGAEAFF.

The J gene is TRBJ2-7, the V gene TRBV5-1; 11 nucleotides match TRBD1. Per the germline V gene, CDR1 is SGHRS and CDR2 is YFSETQ. The CDR3 loop spans 15 amino acids. Trimming removed 0 bases from V and 4 bases from J; junction bases left unmatched: 3. The CDR3 is CASSLGTGGEYEQYF. DNA for the CDR3: TGCGCCAGCAGCTTGGGGACAGGGGGCGAATACGAGCAGTACTTC.

This clone has a handful of counts. The V call is TRBV28, the J call TRBJ1-1; TRBD1 is a possible D gene (5 bases). Germline assignment: CDR1 MDHEN and CDR2 SYDVKM. V was pared by 6 bases and J by 8 bases, with 13 bases between. This CDR3 is built from 12 residues. In DNA form, the CDR3 reads TGTGCCAGCAGAATAGGGGTTGTGGAAGCTTTCTTT. Translating it yields CASRIGVVEAFF.

The V call is TRBV29-1, the J call TRBJ1-4, with 10 nucleotides matching TRBD1. CDR3 length: 13 amino acids. Germline CDR1 SQVTM, CDR2 ANQGSEA. With 3 bases clipped from V and 8 bases from J, the junction kept 3 bases outside the gene matches. The CDR3 nucleotides are TGCAGCGTTGACTTGGGACAGGGGGAAAAACTGTTTTTT. Amino acid sequence: CSVDLGQGEKLFF.

J is TRBJ1-1 and V is TRBV12-3 or TRBV12-4; D remains unclear. The CDR3 runs to 13 residues. V was trimmed by 5 bases and J by 5 bases, leaving 12 bases between them. The CDR3 is CASSRSLRTEAFF. CDR3 DNA: TGTGCCAGCAGTCGATCCCTGAGGACTGAAGCTTTCTTT.

This clone was seen ten or more times. The CDR3 nucleotides read TGTGCCTGGAGCCCCTTCCCGGGGGAGCAGTACGTC. This encodes CAWSPFPGEQYV. This rearrangement joins TRBV30 to TRBJ2-7; maybe TRBD2 (5 bases). V was clipped by 3 bases and J by 7 bases, with 13 bases between them. Germline CDR1 is GTSNPN and CDR2 is SVGIG (reference sequence). This CDR3 has 12 residues.

The sample holds one count of this clone. The chain combines TRBV7-2 with TRBJ1-3; 9 nucleotides line up with TRBD1. CDR1 is SGHTA, CDR2 FQGNSA, per germline. After removal of 4 bases from V and 2 bases from J, the junction contained 0 bases not matched to a gene. The CDR3 extends over 14 amino acids. Written as DNA, the CDR3 is TGTGCCAGCAGCTGGGACAGGGCTGGAAACACCATATATTTT. Translating it yields CASSWDRAGNTIYF.

This sequence joins TRBV6-1 and TRBJ1-2, with 10 positions matching TRBD1. The CDR3 spans 15 residues. Germline CDR1 and CDR2: MNHNS and SASEGT. Unmatched junction bases numbered 6, after V lost 0 bases and J lost 8 bases. The CDR3 bases are TGTGCCAGCAGTGAAGCGGGGGACAGGGGAGACGGCTACACCTTC. It codes for CASSEAGDRGDGYTF.

V gene TRBV4-2 combines with J gene TRBJ1-5, with D uncertain. The V gene's germline CDR1 is LGHNA and CDR2 YNFKEQ. V lost 1 base and J lost 1, with 8 bases in between. This CDR3 is 15 amino acids long. CDR3 protein: CASSQGEGSNQPQHF. The CDR3 DNA reads as TGTGCCAGCAGCCAAGGAGAGGGCAGCAATCAGCCCCAGCATTTT.

This clone was found once. The chain employs TRBV11-2 and TRBJ2-3; D uncertain. Trimming removed 2 bases from V and 6 bases from J, with 6 bases in between. The CDR3 contains 12 residues. Germline CDR1 SGHAT, CDR2 FQNNGV. CDR3 sequence reads: CASSLSLDTQYF. DNA of the CDR3: TGTGCCAGCAGCTTATCTTTGGATACGCAGTATTTT.

This chain connects TRBV5-1 to TRBJ2-1; 11 nucleotides align to TRBD2. The germline CDR1 and CDR2 sequences are SGHRS and YFSETQ. The CDR3 has 14 amino acids. With 1 base clipped from V and 15 bases from J, the junction kept 9 bases outside the gene matches. The CDR3 reads CASSLSTSGGEGFF. CDR3 DNA sequence: TGCGCCAGCAGCTTGAGTACTAGCGGGGGCGAGGGGTTCTTC.